Following are 8 T cell receptor beta chains from one sample sequenced in a study of shared clonotypes between healthy human individuals (dated by TCRdb to 2018 to 2020). Library prep was done by the immunoSEQ multiplex PCR assay. In TCRdb, the immuneACCESS table is reduced to in-frame sequences with V and J assigned. These tables do not hold every clone; where another copy was compared, an unresolved V gene accounts for under half, and the others remain unexplained. The sample contains more than 1,200,000 clones, approximately 98.5% of them found a single time. The ten largest clonotypes hold over 0.3% of the sample. Source material: naive CD4+ T cells sorted from blood. This specimen's cell subset or site label, per the study, means: CD45RA+ positively selected. These receptors all come from a man younger than 45 in good health.

The rearrangement joins TRBV6-6 to TRBJ1-4, with a possible D match to TRBD1 (5 bases). The CDR3 is 13 residues long. The V gene's germline CDR1 is MNHNY and CDR2 SVGAGI (reference sequence). The ends were cut back, 6 bases at V and 3 bases at J, with 8 bases in the middle. Here the CDR3 reads CASRGTSNEKLFF. CDR3 in DNA: TGTGCCAGCAGGGGGACTTCTAATGAAAAACTGTTTTTT.

In regard to this clone: Other DNA sequences in the sample encode the same CDR3. The rearrangement joins TRBV7-2 to TRBJ2-7; D gene ambiguous. Germline V lookup: CDR1 SGHTA, CDR2 FQGNSA. The V gene lost 3 bases and the J gene lost 0 bases, with 9 bases spanning the gap. CDR3 length equals 14 residues. Here the CDR3 DNA reads TGTGCCAGCAGCTTTCGACGGAGCTCCTACGAGCAGTACTTC. Its protein product is CASSFRRSSYEQYF.

The V gene is TRBV13, the J gene TRBJ2-1; D remains unclear. V was pared by 2 bases and J by 7 bases, with 12 bases between. The CDR3 extends over 14 amino acids. In germline, CDR1 is PRHDT, CDR2 FYEKMQ (reference sequence). Here the CDR3 DNA reads TGTGCCAGCAGCTTAAGGTTAGGTTCAAATGAGCAGTTCTTC. Translated, it gives CASSLRLGSNEQFF.

CDR3 amino acids: CASSLDSLLEPQHF. The CDR3 DNA reads as TGCGCCAGCAGCTTGGATTCCCTTTTGGAGCCCCAGCATTTT. The J gene is TRBJ1-5, the V gene TRBV5-1; D gene uncertain. CDR3 length: 14 residues. Germline values: CDR1 SGHRS, CDR2 YFSETQ. V lost 0 bases and J lost 8, with 12 bases in between.

The rearrangement uses TRBV7-3 and TRBJ1-2, with TRBD1 identical over 9 bases. There are 17 residues in the CDR3. V lost 3 bases, J lost 3 bases, and 11 bases stayed unmatched. The germline V gene has CDR1 SGHTA and CDR2 FQGTGA. The CDR3 reads CASSFDLRDRVDYGYTF. In nucleotides, the CDR3 is TGTGCCAGCAGCTTCGACCTCCGGGACAGGGTAGACTATGGCTACACCTTC.

In the case of this clone: This sample also contains other DNA sequences that code for the same CDR3. V is TRBV10-3 and J is TRBJ2-7, with a possible D match to TRBD1 (6 bases). CDR3 size: 12 residues. Trimming pared 4 bases from V and 2 bases from J, leaving 6 bases between. Per the germline V gene, CDR1 is ENHRY and CDR2 is SYGVKD. The CDR3 loop is CAISGTAYEQYF. For the CDR3, the DNA is TGTGCCATCAGTGGGACAGCCTACGAGCAGTACTTC.

V is TRBV6-5 and J is TRBJ1-5; D ambiguous. Between the trimmed V and J ends, which lost 0 bases and 4 bases, there was a span of 10 bases. Germline loops: CDR1 MNHEY, CDR2 SVGAGI. This CDR3 has 15 residues. The DNA for the CDR3 is TGTGCCAGCAGTTACTCGATGGGCAGTAATCAGCCCCAGCATTTT. Its translation: CASSYSMGSNQPQHF.

V and J are TRBV7-6 and TRBJ2-1; 14 bases are shared with TRBD2. Germline CDR1 SGHVS, CDR2 FNYEAQ. V was pared by 6 bases and J by 0 bases, with 7 bases of the junction left unmatched. There are 18 residues in the CDR3. Here the CDR3 DNA reads TGTGCCAGCAGTTCCGGACTAGCGGGAGGCTTCTCCTACAATGAGCAGTTCTTC. Translation: CASSSGLAGGFSYNEQFF. Drawing the rest from reference TRBV7-6 and TRBJ2-1, the complete variable domain is GAGVSQSPRYKVTKRGQDVALRCDPISGHVSLYWYRQALGQGPEFLTYFNYEAQQDKSGLPNDRFSAERPEGSISTLTIQRTEQRDSAMYRCASSSGLAGGFSYNEQFFGPGTRLTVL.